The table lists the clone carrying this TCR beta chain with a few counts. The trim removed 9 bases at V and 0 bases at J, leaving 3 bases unmatched. The V gene's germline CDR1 is MDHEN and CDR2 SYDVKM. CDR3 length: 14 amino acids. This entry belongs to a study of beta chain features in type 1 diabetes. By way of CD45RO/CCR7/CD25/CD127/CD95/CD27, the CD4+ regulatory, stem cell-like memory, central memory and naive cells were sorted. Reverse transcription of all isolated RNA meant that expressed TCRB transcripts were sequenced. Average read counts of stem cell-like memory T cell samples were approximately 940,000. Libraries were prepared by immunoSEQ multiplex PCR; TCRdb keeps only in-frame clonotypes and omits some of them. The table lists approximately 120,000 clones, almost 40% of them singletons, with about 0.063% in the top ten.

The chain carries TRBV28 and TRBJ2-1; TRBD2 agrees at 9 bases. The sequenced material came from stem cell memory CD4+ T cells from blood. This clonotype was sampled from a woman aged 18-29 years in good health. CDR3: CASISGSSYNEQFF. CDR3 DNA sequence: TGTGCCAGTATTAGCGGGAGCTCCTACAATGAGCAGTTCTTC.